These 18 T cell receptor beta chains were all obtained from the same sample, sequenced in a study of a mutant IDH1 vaccine in newly diagnosed glioma. Indicated time point: week 5, during vaccination. The study gave 300 ug of mutant IDH1 20-mer peptide per vaccine dose, with topical imiquimod. The table came from immunoSEQ multiplex PCR; TCRdb's copy has only in-frame clones and leaves some out. The data hold just under 80,000 clones, with more than 85% observed a single time. Which antigens these TCRs recognize remains unknown. Specimen: PBMCs, collected from a glioma patient whose treatment included an IDH1 peptide vaccine. These receptor sequences come from a woman between 45 and 60 years old with glioma.

CDR3 amino acids: CASSSSGGYGYTF. DNA for the CDR3: TGTGCCAGCAGTTCTAGTGGTGGCTATGGCTACACCTTC. The chain couples TRBV6-5 to TRBJ1-2; D gene uncertain. The CDR3 runs 13 residues. Trimming left V 4 bases short and J 4 bases short, with 10 bases between. Germline V lookup: CDR1 MNHEY, CDR2 SVGAGI.

The chain combines TRBV9 with TRBJ2-1; D is undetermined. V was shortened by 5 bases and J by 5 bases, with 20 bases between the two germline ends. The CDR3 is 16 residues long. The germline V gene encodes CDR1 SGDLS and CDR2 YYNGEE. This CDR3 is CASSGSKVTRHNEQFF. The DNA of the CDR3 is TGTGCCAGCAGTGGTTCGAAGGTCACTCGGCACAATGAGCAGTTCTTC.

The chain combines TRBV18 with TRBJ2-3; 11 nucleotides match TRBD1. The germline V gene encodes CDR1 KGHSH and CDR2 LQKENI. CDR3 length: 16 residues. Unmatched junction bases numbered 2, after V lost 0 bases and J lost 3 bases. The CDR3 nucleotides are TGTGCCAGCTCACCACCCCGGGACAGGGGGACAGATACGCAGTATTTT. This gives the protein CASSPPRDRGTDTQYF.

V is TRBV27 and J is TRBJ2-7; D remains ambiguous. Trimming took 4 bases from V and 2 from J, leaving 12 bases between them. This CDR3 contains 14 residues. The germline V gene has CDR1 MNHEY and CDR2 SMNVEV (reference sequence). The CDR3 DNA follows: TGTGCCAGCAGTTCGGGCCCTCCCCCCTACGAGCAGTACTTC. Protein sequence: CASSSGPPPYEQYF.

The V call is TRBV7-6, the J call TRBJ2-1, with a possible D match to TRBD1 (5 bases). V was clipped by 2 bases and J by 2 bases, with 7 bases between them. Germline loops: CDR1 SGHVS, CDR2 FNYEAQ. CDR3 length: 14 amino acids. This chain's CDR3 is CASSLQGPYNEQFF. The CDR3 bases are TGTGCCAGCAGCTTACAGGGCCCCTACAATGAGCAGTTCTTC.

The chain couples TRBV7-6 to TRBJ2-7; TRBD2 aligns across 9 bases. Germline V gene data show CDR1 as SGHVS and CDR2 as FNYEAQ. After removal of 2 bases from V and 5 bases from J, the junction contained 7 bases not matched to a gene. The CDR3 has 15 amino acids. This CDR3 reads CASSLLSSGRNEQYF. DNA of the CDR3: TGTGCCAGCAGCTTACTATCCAGCGGGAGGAACGAGCAGTACTTC. The full variable domain, in which reference TRBV7-6 and TRBJ2-7 provide the parts outside the CDR3, is GAGVSQSPRYKVTKRGQDVALRCDPISGHVSLYWYRQALGQGPEFLTYFNYEAQQDKSGLPNDRFSAERPEGSISTLTIQRTEQRDSAMYRCASSLLSSGRNEQYFGPGTRLTVT.

The CDR3 spells CASSSTRESNYGYTF. The CDR3 nucleotides read TGTGCCAGCAGTTCGACTAGGGAATCTAACTATGGCTACACCTTC. The genes are TRBV28 and TRBJ1-2; no clear D gene. The CDR3 has 15 residues. CDR1 MDHEN and CDR2 SYDVKM come from the germline V gene. V lost 4 bases to trimming and J lost 0 bases, with 12 bases between them.

This clone was detected only a few times. This chain uses TRBV5-1 with TRBJ2-1; TRBD2 matches at 7 bases. The V gene's germline CDR1 is SGHRS and CDR2 YFSETQ. The V gene end was trimmed by 5 bases and the J gene end by 2 bases; junction bases not matched to a gene: 7. CDR3 length: 15 residues. CDR3 amino acids: CASRTSLTTYNEQFF. In nucleotides, the CDR3 is TGCGCCAGCAGGACTAGCCTTACCACCTACAATGAGCAGTTCTTC.

CDR3 coding DNA: TGTGCCAGCAGTTCCCCGCGGACTAGCCTTATCTACGAGCAGTACTTC. Protein product: CASSSPRTSLIYEQYF. This chain uses TRBV28 with TRBJ2-7, with TRBD2 matching 8 bases. V was pared by 4 bases and J by 3 bases, with 11 bases of the junction left unmatched. Germline lookup yields CDR1 MDHEN and CDR2 SYDVKM. The CDR3 extends over 16 amino acids.

V usage is TRBV19 and J usage is TRBJ1-1; 10 bases map to TRBD1. The CDR3 has 15 amino acids. The J segment lost 4 bases and the V segment lost 7 bases, leaving 9 bases of the junction unmatched. From germline, CDR1 is LNHDA and CDR2 SQIVND (reference sequence). The CDR3 is CASTTGGDWGTEAFF. The CDR3 nucleotides read TGTGCCAGTACGACAGGGGGCGACTGGGGCACTGAAGCTTTCTTT.

The chain combines TRBV10-2 with TRBJ1-5; D uncertain. Germline assignment: CDR1 WSHSY and CDR2 SAAADI. V gave up 2 bases and J gave up 0 bases, with 8 bases separating them. This CDR3 is built from 15 residues. The CDR3 DNA reads as TGCGCCAGCAGTGAGGATGGTTATAGCAATCAGCCCCAGCATTTT. Protein sequence: CASSEDGYSNQPQHF.

V usage is TRBV4-2 and J usage is TRBJ1-5; D gene ambiguous. Trimming took 0 bases from V and 4 from J, leaving 13 bases between them. This CDR3 region has 16 residues. In germline, CDR1 is LGHNA, CDR2 YNFKEQ. CDR3 in amino acids: CASSQDIIRRNQPQHF. Written as DNA, the CDR3 is TGTGCCAGCAGCCAAGATATTATACGGAGGAATCAGCCCCAGCATTTT.

The V call is TRBV7-9, the J call TRBJ2-7; 8 bases align to TRBD2. Germline V gives CDR1 SEHNR, CDR2 FQNEAQ (reference sequence). The V segment lost 1 base and the J segment 3 bases; nucleotides outside the gene matches: 14. This CDR3 is built from 18 residues. The CDR3 DNA is TGTGCCAGCAGCTTAGGCGGATTAGCGGGAAGGTTTAGCTACGAGCAGTACTTC. Translated, it gives CASSLGGLAGRFSYEQYF.

V and J are TRBV7-8 and TRBJ2-5; 7 positions agree with TRBD2. Germline V CDR1 and CDR2: SGHVS, FQNEAQ. The CDR3 is 14 residues long. V was clipped by 2 bases and J by 2 bases; unmatched bases: 2. Here the CDR3 reads CASSLTGGQETQYF. The CDR3 coding sequence is TGTGCCAGCAGCTTAACGGGGGGACAAGAGACCCAGTACTTC. Full variable domain (remainder filled in from reference TRBV7-8 and TRBJ2-5): GAGVSQSPRYKVAKRGQDVALRCDPISGHVSLFWYQQALGQGPEFLTYFQNEAQLDKSGLPSDRFFAERPEGSVSTLKIQRTQQEDSAVYLCASSLTGGQETQYFGPGTRLLVL.

J is TRBJ1-3 and V is TRBV10-3, with TRBD1 matching 8 bases. Germline CDR1 ENHRY, CDR2 SYGVKD. V lost 2 bases, J lost 5 bases, and 5 bases stayed unmatched. CDR3 size: 15 residues. For the CDR3, the DNA is TGTGCCATCAGTGAGCCCCAGGGGGCTCGAAACACCATATATTTT. Translating it yields CAISEPQGARNTIYF.

The chain is built from TRBV4-1 and TRBJ2-1; D remains unclear. Germline values: CDR1 MGHRA, CDR2 YSYEKL. The CDR3 consists of 14 residues. V lost 2 bases to trimming and J lost 8 bases, with 13 bases between them. The CDR3 spells CASSQLVAIDEQFF. The CDR3 DNA follows: TGCGCCAGCAGCCAACTAGTCGCAATCGATGAGCAGTTCTTC.

The gene calls are TRBV6-5 and TRBJ2-7; 11 bases agree with TRBD1. The germline gives CDR1 MNHEY, CDR2 SVGAGI. The CDR3 is made up of 15 amino acids. Trimming cost V 10 bases and J 3 bases; bases outside gene matches: 11. CDR3 DNA sequence: TGTGCCATCAGCACCGGGACAGGGGGGGACTACGAGCAGTACTTC. Protein: CAISTGTGGDYEQYF.

V and J are TRBV27 and TRBJ1-4; no reliable D call. The germline V and J ends were trimmed by 4 bases and 6 bases, with 12 bases remaining between them. The germline V gene encodes CDR1 MNHEY and CDR2 SMNVEV (reference sequence). The CDR3 loop spans 14 amino acids. The CDR3 DNA is TGTGCCAGCAGTTCCGCTGCGGTATATGAAAAACTGTTTTTT. This gives the protein CASSSAAVYEKLFF.